This T cell receptor beta chain emerged from a study of blood T cells in healthy people across ages. CDR1 is DFQATT and CDR2 is SNEGSKA in the germline V gene (reference sequence). The CDR3 loop spans 13 amino acids. The germline V and J ends were trimmed by 6 bases and 4 bases, with 15 bases remaining between them. With a J-beta primer mix and a sample-barcoded 5' primer, a second PCR ran about 6 to 11 cycles. TCRdb reprocessed the 5' RACE reads via MiXCR and lists one record per CDR3 protein. Seen here are fewer than 950,000 distinct CDR3 sequences, under 40% observed once, and the top ten hold approximately 13%.

This TCR came from a young man in good health. The chain links TRBV20-1 to TRBJ1-1, with a possible D match to TRBD1 (5 bases). The sequenced material came from blood. As DNA, the CDR3 is TGCAGTGCCAGCAGACAGCCCGGCACTGAAGCTTTCTTT. Amino acids: CSASRQPGTEAFF.